The 25 T cell receptor beta chains reported below all come from one sample, sequenced in a study of a mutant IDH1 vaccine in newly diagnosed glioma. Method: immunoSEQ multiplex PCR; TCRdb's copy keeps in-frame clones and lacks some. The table lists about 51,000 clones, over 60% of them singletons. The time point here: baseline, week 1 (first vaccination visit). Described treatment: pre-vaccination baseline after standard-of-care therapy. The sample was PBMCs, taken from a glioma patient treated with radiotherapy, temozolomide or both. Every receptor here comes from a woman in her forties with glioma.

V gene TRBV29-1 combines with J gene TRBJ1-1; possibly TRBD1 for D (5 bases). Germline CDR1 is SQVTM and CDR2 is ANQGSEA. There are 14 residues in the CDR3. V lost 3 bases and J 0 bases, leaving 11 bases between the germline ends. The CDR3 reads CSVDTGFMNTEAFF. The CDR3 DNA is TGCAGCGTTGATACAGGATTCATGAACACTGAAGCTTTCTTT.

The V gene is TRBV10-3, the J gene TRBJ2-1, with a possible D match to TRBD2 (7 bases). The germline gives CDR1 ENHRY, CDR2 SYGVKD. V was cut by 0 bases and J by 0 bases, with 24 bases left in between. This CDR3 region has 21 residues. The CDR3 DNA reads as TGTGCCATCAGTGAGTCGGAACTCGCGGGGGCTAAACGGGGCTCCTACAATGAGCAGTTCTTC. Translation gives CAISESELAGAKRGSYNEQFF.

This rearrangement joins TRBV29-1 to TRBJ2-6; D remains unclear. V lost 4 bases and J 0 bases, leaving 7 bases between the germline ends. CDR1 and CDR2 (germline): SQVTM, ANQGSEA. The CDR3 totals 14 residues. The CDR3 nucleotides read TGCAGCGTTGGAGAGGACTCTGGGGCCAACGTCCTGACTTTC. Amino acids: CSVGEDSGANVLTF.

This chain links TRBV5-6 with TRBJ1-2; D call uncertain. The CDR3 contains 13 residues. Germline V gene lookup returns CDR1 SGHDT and CDR2 YYEEEE. V was shortened by 0 bases and J by 6 bases, with 9 bases between the two germline ends. The DNA of the CDR3 is TGTGCCAGCAGCTTGGCGGGCCCCCATGGCTACACCTTC. It yields the protein CASSLAGPHGYTF. Variable domain in full (rest from reference TRBV5-6 and TRBJ1-2): DAGVTQSPTHLIKTRGQQVTLRCSPKSGHDTVSWYQQALGQGPQFIFQYYEEEERQRGNFPDRFSGHQFPNYSSELNVNALLLGDSALYLCASSLAGPHGYTFGSGTRLTVV.

This clone is a singleton in its sample. This sequence joins TRBV2 and TRBJ2-3; D remains unclear. Germline lookup yields CDR1 SNHLY and CDR2 FYNNEI. Trimming shortened V by 8 bases and J by 3 bases, and 6 bases separated the two germline ends. The CDR3 sequence is 11 residues long. CDR3 sequence: CASGLTDTQYF. CDR3 in DNA: TGTGCCAGCGGGTTAACAGATACGCAGTATTTT.

The chain joins TRBV9 to TRBJ2-7; maybe TRBD2 (5 bases). V was shortened by 0 bases and J by 2 bases, with 15 bases between the two germline ends. The CDR3 covers 16 residues. Germline assignment: CDR1 SGDLS and CDR2 YYNGEE. For the CDR3, the DNA is TGTGCCAGCAGCGTAGGCGGGCCACGATCCCCCTACGAGCAGTACTTC. Translated, it gives CASSVGGPRSPYEQYF. The full variable domain, rest sourced from reference TRBV9 and TRBJ2-7, is DSGVTQTPKHLITATGQRVTLRCSPRSGDLSVYWYQQSLDQGLQFLIQYYNGEERAKGNILERFSAQQFPDLHSELNLSSLELGDSALYFCASSVGGPRSPYEQYFGPGTRLTVT.

This clone was seen a single time. V is TRBV10-1 and J is TRBJ2-5; TRBD2 matches 8 bases. With 3 bases clipped from V and 7 bases from J, the junction kept 10 bases outside the gene matches. The CDR3 contains 15 residues. Germline V CDR1 and CDR2: WNHNN, SYGVQD (reference sequence). The CDR3 protein is CASSESPGLDGTQYF. CDR3 sequence (DNA): TGCGCCAGCAGTGAATCTCCGGGACTAGATGGGACCCAGTACTTC.

V gene TRBV9 combines with J gene TRBJ2-5; possible D gene TRBD2, 7 bases. This CDR3 region has 16 residues. CDR1 is SGDLS and CDR2 is YYNGEE in the germline V gene. Trimming removed 0 bases at V and 2 bases at J, with 14 bases between. DNA of the CDR3: TGTGCCAGCAGCGTAGAGGGGGGGGGACTACAAGAGACCCAGTACTTC. This translates into CASSVEGGGLQETQYF.

The V call is TRBV6-4, the J call TRBJ1-5; D may be TRBD1 (6 bases). Trimming removed 7 bases from V and 6 bases from J, with 16 bases in between. Germline values: CDR1 MRHNA, CDR2 SNTAGT. The length of the CDR3 is 14 residues. The CDR3 sequence is CASIPGHFCQPQHF. In DNA, the CDR3 is TGTGCCAGCATCCCGGGACACTTTTGTCAGCCCCAGCATTTT.

This chain uses TRBV7-3 with TRBJ2-2, with D tentatively TRBD1 or TRBD2 (7 bases each). Deletions cut 3 bases from V and 6 bases from J, with 14 bases between. Germline V gene data show CDR1 as SGHTA and CDR2 as FQGTGA. The CDR3 is 15 amino acids. The DNA for the CDR3 is TGTGCCAGCAGCTTTTCCCCAGGGGGGGCCGGGGAGCTGTTTTTT. It yields the protein CASSFSPGGAGELFF.

This chain joins TRBV2 and TRBJ1-2; 7 nucleotides agree with TRBD1. V lost 6 bases and J lost 7; bases outside the gene matches: 5. The CDR3 sequence is 12 residues long. Per germline, CDR1 SNHLY and CDR2 FYNNEI. This CDR3 is CASRRDSGGYTF. The CDR3 nucleotides read TGTGCCAGCAGACGGGACAGTGGTGGCTACACCTTC.

This clone appeared a single time. This rearrangement joins TRBV19 to TRBJ2-2, with D perhaps being TRBD1 or TRBD2 (6 bases each). Between the trimmed V and J ends, which lost 5 bases and 1 base, there was a span of 8 bases. Germline values: CDR1 LNHDA, CDR2 SQIVND (reference sequence). The CDR3 length is 14 residues. CDR3 amino acids: CASSRGLNTGELFF. CDR3 nucleotide sequence: TGTGCCAGTAGTCGGGGGCTGAACACCGGGGAGCTGTTTTTT.

The chain couples TRBV29-1 to TRBJ2-5; D might be TRBD1 (5 bases). Trimming removed 3 bases at V and 5 bases at J, with 19 bases between. The CDR3 covers 15 residues. Germline CDR1 reads SQVTM; CDR2 reads ANQGSEA. The chain's CDR3 is CSVENSRVGWETQYF. The CDR3 nucleotides are TGCAGCGTTGAGAATTCCAGGGTAGGGTGGGAGACCCAGTACTTC.

The rearrangement uses TRBV2 and TRBJ1-2; 8 bases map to TRBD1. The junction had 16 bases not matched to a gene; V was cut back by 5 bases and J by 8 bases. This CDR3 contains 16 residues. Germline values: CDR1 SNHLY, CDR2 FYNNEI. CDR3 region: CASSFVVGQGGEGYTF. In DNA, the CDR3 is TGTGCCAGCAGTTTCGTAGTAGGACAGGGCGGGGAAGGCTACACCTTC. Filled out from reference TRBV2 and TRBJ1-2, the complete variable domain reads EPEVTQTPSHQVTQMGQEVILRCVPISNHLYFYWYRQILGQKVEFLVSFYNNEISEKSEIFDDQFSVERPDGSNFTLKIRSTKLEDSAMYFCASSFVVGQGGEGYTFGSGTRLTVV.

J is TRBJ2-1 and V is TRBV2; D possibly corresponds to TRBD2 (5 bases). The CDR3 spans 17 residues. Per germline, CDR1 SNHLY and CDR2 FYNNEI. Between the trimmed V and J ends, which lost 7 bases and 3 bases, there was a span of 22 bases. In nucleotides, the CDR3 is TGTGCCAGCACCCTAGGCCCGCTAGCCCCTGGCTACAATGAGCAGTTCTTC. Translating it yields CASTLGPLAPGYNEQFF.

The rearrangement joins TRBV19 to TRBJ1-1, with D uncertain. The CDR3 is 15 residues long. Germline-derived CDR1 and CDR2 are LNHDA and SQIVND (reference sequence). Trimming took off 3 bases at V and 0 bases at J, with 11 bases between the two ends. Written as DNA, the CDR3 is TGTGCCAGTAGTATGAGGCCGGGTGTGAACACTGAAGCTTTCTTT. Translation gives CASSMRPGVNTEAFF.

This clone occurred a few times. V gene TRBV2 combines with J gene TRBJ1-2; D remains ambiguous. Trimming pared 2 bases from V and 3 bases from J, leaving 10 bases between. This CDR3 is built from 14 residues. Looked up from germline, CDR1 is SNHLY and CDR2 is FYNNEI. The CDR3 loop is CASSEWEEDYGYTF. The CDR3 DNA sequence: TGTGCCAGCAGTGAATGGGAAGAGGACTATGGCTACACCTTC.

The chain carries TRBV6-5 and TRBJ1-5; D unresolved. This CDR3 has 13 amino acids. V was cut by 5 bases and J by 8 bases, with 13 bases left in between. Per the germline V gene, CDR1 is MNHEY and CDR2 is SVGAGI. The CDR3 nucleotides are TGTGCCAGCAGTCGCATCAACGGGGAGCCCCAGCATTTT. Translated: CASSRINGEPQHF.

The chain recombines TRBV30 with TRBJ1-2, with no clear D. Trimming left V 8 bases short and J 4 bases short, with 20 bases between. Germline V gene sequence: CDR1 GTSNPN, CDR2 SVGIG (reference sequence). CDR3 length equals 14 residues. CDR3 in DNA: TGTGCCGGCAAAACGCCGGCGGCCGTCTATGGCTACACCTTC. Translating it yields CAGKTPAAVYGYTF.

The chain is built from TRBV7-9 and TRBJ1-2; the D is unclear. CDR3 length: 14 amino acids. V was clipped by 1 base and J by 4 bases, with 10 bases between them. The germline V gene encodes CDR1 SEHNR and CDR2 FQNEAQ (reference sequence). For the CDR3, the DNA is TGTGCCAGCAGCTTAGTTGGTCAGACCTATGGCTACACCTTC. Translation gives CASSLVGQTYGYTF.

On this clone: Other nucleotide sequences from this sample produce the same CDR3. This chain connects TRBV30 to TRBJ2-7; D is unresolved. The CDR3 runs to 11 residues. Trimming left V 1 base short and J 3 bases short, with 4 bases between. Looked up from germline, CDR1 is GTSNPN and CDR2 is SVGIG (reference sequence). The CDR3 DNA follows: TGTGCCTGGAGTGGAGGCTACGAGCAGTACTTC. It codes for CAWSGGYEQYF.

This chain links TRBV25-1 with TRBJ2-7; no clear D. The germline V gene has CDR1 MGHDK and CDR2 SYGVNS. V lost 3 bases to trimming and J lost 3 bases, with 3 bases between them. The CDR3 is 11 amino acids. CDR3 loop: CASSEDYEQYF. The CDR3 DNA is TGTGCCAGCAGTGAGGACTACGAGCAGTACTTC.

The table lists this clone with a few counts. The V call is TRBV5-1, the J call TRBJ1-5; D is unresolved. Germline V gene lookup returns CDR1 SGHRS and CDR2 YFSETQ. The CDR3 has 13 residues. The V end lost 4 bases, the J end lost 2 bases, and 7 bases lay between the germline ends. The CDR3 spells CASSDGGNQPQHF. CDR3 in DNA: TGCGCCAGCAGCGACGGGGGCAATCAGCCCCAGCATTTT.

The V call is TRBV5-1, the J call TRBJ2-2, with D possibly TRBD2 on 6 matching bases. The V end lost 4 bases, the J end lost 3 bases, and 16 bases lay between the germline ends. Germline CDR1 and CDR2: SGHRS and YFSETQ. The CDR3 totals 16 residues. The CDR3 DNA reads TGCGCCAGCAGCATACGGACGGGGGATTACACCGGGGAGCTGTTTTTT. Its protein is CASSIRTGDYTGELFF.

The chain has TRBV5-6 and TRBJ2-2; D call uncertain. The CDR3 spans 13 residues. Per the germline V gene, CDR1 is SGHDT and CDR2 is YYEEEE. Trimming cost V 4 bases and J 8 bases, with 12 bases left between them. CDR3 amino acids: CASSADHWGELFF. The CDR3 bases are TGTGCCAGCAGCGCGGATCACTGGGGGGAGCTGTTTTTT. Variable domain in full (rest from reference TRBV5-6 and TRBJ2-2): DAGVTQSPTHLIKTRGQQVTLRCSPKSGHDTVSWYQQALGQGPQFIFQYYEEEERQRGNFPDRFSGHQFPNYSSELNVNALLLGDSALYLCASSADHWGELFFGEGSRLTVL.